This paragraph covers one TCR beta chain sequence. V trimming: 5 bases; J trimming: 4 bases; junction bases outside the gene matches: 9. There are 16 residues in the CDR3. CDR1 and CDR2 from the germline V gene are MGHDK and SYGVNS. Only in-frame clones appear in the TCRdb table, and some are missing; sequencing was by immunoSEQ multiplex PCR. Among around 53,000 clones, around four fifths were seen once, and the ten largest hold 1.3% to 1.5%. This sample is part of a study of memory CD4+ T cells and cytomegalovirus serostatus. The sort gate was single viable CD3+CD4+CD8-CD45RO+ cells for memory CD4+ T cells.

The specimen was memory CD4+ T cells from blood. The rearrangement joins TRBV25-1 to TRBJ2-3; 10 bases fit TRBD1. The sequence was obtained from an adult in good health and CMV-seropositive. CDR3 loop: CASSRGTGAVPDTQYF. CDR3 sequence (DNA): TGTGCCAGCAGTAGAGGGACAGGGGCGGTTCCAGATACGCAGTATTTT.